This is a list of T cell receptor beta chains from one sample in a study of blood T cell repertoires in COVID-19. The assay was immunoSEQ multiplex PCR, and TCRdb's table has in-frame clones only and misses some. Of approximately 210,000 clones in the sample, 70% to 90% are singletons; the top ten hold roughly 14%. Sequences were obtained from PBMCs or T cells enriched from blood (not recorded which). These receptors came from a woman between 50 and 59 years old with acute COVID-19. The CDR3 runs from the conserved cysteine through the conserved F or W. Each record gives: J gene, V gene, CDR3 protein.

j_call: TRBJ1-4
v_call: TRBV30
cdr3_aa: CAWSVSRTTNEKLFF

j_call: TRBJ2-5
v_call: TRBV7-9
cdr3_aa: CASLKRDGTQETQYF

j_call: TRBJ2-1
v_call: TRBV10-3
cdr3_aa: CAISEGSGIKGNEQFF

j_call: TRBJ1-2
v_call: TRBV28
cdr3_aa: CASSLEPRGRYGYTF

j_call: TRBJ2-3
v_call: TRBV3-1/TRBV3-2
cdr3_aa: CASSQAGGRLDTDTQYF

j_call: TRBJ2-5
v_call: TRBV11-2
cdr3_aa: CASSFGLLSGIQETQYF

j_call: TRBJ2-5
v_call: TRBV5-1
cdr3_aa: CASSLVRFQETQYF

j_call: TRBJ2-1
v_call: TRBV14
cdr3_aa: CASSLPLPAGGYNEQFF

j_call: TRBJ1-1
v_call: TRBV7-9
cdr3_aa: CASSPGGWSEAFF

j_call: TRBJ2-6
v_call: TRBV28
cdr3_aa: CASSFSGLARPGANVLTF

j_call: TRBJ1-2
v_call: TRBV5-6
cdr3_aa: CASSWGQGSMGYTF

j_call: TRBJ2-3
v_call: TRBV7-8
cdr3_aa: CASRSLDTQYF

j_call: -
v_call: TRBV7-2
cdr3_aa: CASSFPGRPQYF

j_call: TRBJ2-2
v_call: TRBV28
cdr3_aa: CASTPPPGVGTGELFF

j_call: TRBJ2-3
v_call: TRBV4-2
cdr3_aa: CASSQAEGAGVGTDTQYF

j_call: TRBJ2-3
v_call: TRBV19
cdr3_aa: CASSFSPTSSTDTQYF

j_call: TRBJ2-7
v_call: TRBV6-5
cdr3_aa: CASSLTGDRAHEQYF

j_call: TRBJ1-2
v_call: TRBV5-1
cdr3_aa: CASSLGQGGVDYGYTF

j_call: TRBJ1-6
v_call: TRBV6-5
cdr3_aa: CASSYDGSSYNSPLHF

j_call: TRBJ2-7
v_call: TRBV30
cdr3_aa: CAWSKGQPYEQYF

j_call: TRBJ1-2
v_call: TRBV12-3/TRBV12-4
cdr3_aa: CASSAPRVYGYTF

j_call: TRBJ1-1
v_call: TRBV19
cdr3_aa: CASRGGRNTEAFF

j_call: TRBJ2-5
v_call: TRBV10-1
cdr3_aa: CASSDQGIQETQYF

j_call: TRBJ2-1
v_call: TRBV10-3
cdr3_aa: CAISAPSTSTNEQFF

j_call: TRBJ1-5
v_call: TRBV19
cdr3_aa: CASRIGYRAGSNQPQHF

j_call: TRBJ1-2
v_call: TRBV9
cdr3_aa: CASSPTGGTYGYTF

j_call: TRBJ1-2
v_call: TRBV15
cdr3_aa: CATSSVTGNYGYTF

j_call: TRBJ2-7
v_call: TRBV7-9
cdr3_aa: CASSLDLAGGSSYEQYF

j_call: TRBJ1-1
v_call: TRBV6-2/TRBV6-3
cdr3_aa: CASSAQGIYTEAFF

j_call: TRBJ2-1
v_call: TRBV28
cdr3_aa: CASSLAGQDYNEQFF

j_call: TRBJ2-3
v_call: TRBV28
cdr3_aa: CASSPGGQGKNTQYF

j_call: TRBJ2-6
v_call: TRBV5-1
cdr3_aa: CASSSPHGAGANVLTF

j_call: TRBJ2-7
v_call: TRBV7-9
cdr3_aa: CASSFSSGSYEQYF

j_call: TRBJ1-2
v_call: TRBV3-1/TRBV3-2
cdr3_aa: CASSQGRITTKGYTF

j_call: TRBJ2-5
v_call: TRBV11-2
cdr3_aa: CASSFRVEETQYF